A single sample gave rise to the 3 T cell receptor beta chains below, sequenced in a study of naive CD8 T cells in extremely preterm neonates. Method: immunoSEQ multiplex PCR; TCRdb's copy keeps in-frame clones and lacks some. The data show 4,000 to 6,000 clones, with 95% to 98% seen just once and 0.56% held by the top ten. Sequencing was done on a sample of naive CD8+ T cells from blood. These receptors came from a human donor in good health.

The chain couples TRBV19 to TRBJ2-1; 13 nucleotides match TRBD2. This CDR3 is built from 16 residues. Germline values: CDR1 LNHDA, CDR2 SQIVND (reference sequence). The V segment lost 4 bases and the J segment 8 bases; nucleotides outside the gene matches: 8. As DNA, the CDR3 is TGTGCCAGTAGTAGATCACTAGCGGGAGGGAGGCATGAGCAGTTCTTC. Protein: CASSRSLAGGRHEQFF.

The V call is TRBV7-9, the J call TRBJ2-1; 7 bases match TRBD2. The length of the CDR3 is 16 residues. The germline V gene has CDR1 SEHNR and CDR2 FQNEAQ (reference sequence). The trim removed 5 bases at V and 5 bases at J, leaving 12 bases unmatched. CDR3 DNA sequence: TGTGCCAGCAGCCCGCGACTAGCACCTAGGGACAATGAGCAGTTCTTC. It yields the protein CASSPRLAPRDNEQFF.

This clone was counted only a few times. The chain employs TRBV7-9 and TRBJ2-7; TRBD2 matches 11 bases. The CDR3 runs to 15 residues. Germline lookup yields CDR1 SEHNR and CDR2 FQNEAQ (reference sequence). J lost 5 bases, V lost 4 bases, and 7 bases had no gene match. CDR3 protein: CASSWLSGRVNEQYF. Here the CDR3 DNA reads TGTGCCAGCAGCTGGCTTAGCGGGAGGGTAAACGAGCAGTACTTC.